The clone carrying this T cell receptor (beta chain) was recorded a few times. Its antigen remains unidentified. The data were taken from a study of CD8+ T cells in alopecia areata. Broader study findings: Since there was just one nonresponder, nobody can yet say how baseline CD8+ expansion ties to response. Lesional scalp, notably in alopecia totalis/universalis, had clonality above that of normal scalp. Tofacitinib significantly reduced both scalp clonality and expanded CD8+ clones among the top 100.

Treatment: oral pan-JAK inhibitor, 5-10 mg twice daily. Extracted from the samples, RNA was reverse transcribed into cDNA to serve as the sequencing template. Using immunoSEQ multiplex PCR, the repertoire was profiled, and TCRdb retains in-frame clones only, with some absent. The sample lists about 190,000 clones; roughly 70% were seen once. This sequence originates from a human donor with alopecia areata. The sequenced sample was CD4+ T cells sorted from blood, obtained at approximately week 50, from a patient treated with tofacitinib.

The CDR3, as DNA: TGTGCCACCAGCAGAAAAAATAGCGGGAGGGCAGATACGCAGTATTTT. As protein: CATSRKNSGRADTQYF. V and J are TRBV15 and TRBJ2-3; 11 bases are shared with TRBD2. The CDR3 extends over 16 amino acids. Per germline, CDR1 LNHNV and CDR2 YYDKDF (reference sequence). After removal of 2 bases from V and 4 bases from J, the junction contained 5 bases not matched to a gene.